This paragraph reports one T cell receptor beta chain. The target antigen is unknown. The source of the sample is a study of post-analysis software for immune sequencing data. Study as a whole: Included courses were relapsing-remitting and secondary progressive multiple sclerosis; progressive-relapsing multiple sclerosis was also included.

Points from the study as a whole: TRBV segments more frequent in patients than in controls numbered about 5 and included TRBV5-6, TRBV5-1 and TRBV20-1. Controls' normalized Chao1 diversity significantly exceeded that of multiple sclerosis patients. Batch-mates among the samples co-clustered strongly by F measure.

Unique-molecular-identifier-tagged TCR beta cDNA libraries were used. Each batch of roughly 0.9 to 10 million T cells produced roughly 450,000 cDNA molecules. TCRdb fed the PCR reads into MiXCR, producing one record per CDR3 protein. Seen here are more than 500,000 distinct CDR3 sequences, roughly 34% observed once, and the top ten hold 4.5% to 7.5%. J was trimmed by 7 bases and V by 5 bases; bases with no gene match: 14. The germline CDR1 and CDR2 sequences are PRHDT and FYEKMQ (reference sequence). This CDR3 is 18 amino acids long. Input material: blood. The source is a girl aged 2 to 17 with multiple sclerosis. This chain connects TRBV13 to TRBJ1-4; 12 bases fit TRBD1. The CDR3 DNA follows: TGTGCCAGCAGCCCTCGGGACAGGGGGCGGAGGTCTCGTGAAAAACTGTTTTTT. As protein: CASSPRDRGRRSREKLFF.